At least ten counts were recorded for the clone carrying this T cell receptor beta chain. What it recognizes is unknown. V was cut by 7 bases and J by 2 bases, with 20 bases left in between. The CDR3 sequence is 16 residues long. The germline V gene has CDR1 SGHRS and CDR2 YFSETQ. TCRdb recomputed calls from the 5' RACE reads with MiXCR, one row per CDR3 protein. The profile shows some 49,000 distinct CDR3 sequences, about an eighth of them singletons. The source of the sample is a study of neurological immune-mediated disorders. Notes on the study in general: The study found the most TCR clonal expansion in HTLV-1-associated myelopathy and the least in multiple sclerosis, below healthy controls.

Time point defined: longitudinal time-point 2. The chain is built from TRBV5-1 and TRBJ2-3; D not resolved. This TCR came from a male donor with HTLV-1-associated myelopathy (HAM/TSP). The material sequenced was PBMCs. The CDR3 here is CASRPLFDTNTDTQYF. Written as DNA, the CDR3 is TGCGCCAGCCGGCCCCTCTTCGACACCAACACAGATACGCAGTATTTT.